A selection of T cell receptor beta chains follows, all from one sample in a study of glioma-infiltrating T cells after dendritic cell vaccination. Libraries were prepared by immunoSEQ multiplex PCR; TCRdb keeps only in-frame clonotypes and omits some of them. The table shows roughly 38,000 clones, with approximately 82% occurring only once. The sequencing used blood, collected before dendritic cell vaccination. These receptors were collected from a human donor with glioblastoma. Each CDR3 is given with its conserved first and last residue. Each record gives: clone size, D gene, V gene, J gene, CDR3 protein, CDR3 DNA. The D gene is left open where the match is weak. Clone size is not always given. Where it is, it says once, few, many or a class for expanded clones.

.,.,TRBV4-3,TRBJ1-5,CASSQAAVGGNQPQHF,TGCGCCAGCAGCCAAGCCGCCGTCGGGGGCAATCAGCCCCAGCATTTT
.,.,TRBV10-1,TRBJ2-5,CASSESSGQETQYF,TGCGCCAGCAGTGAGTCTAGCGGCCAAGAGACCCAGTACTTC
.,TRBD1,TRBV19,TRBJ1-2,CASSTTGVRSKTNYGYTF,TGTGCCAGTAGTACGACAGGGGTTCGGTCGAAGACTAACTATGGCTACACCTTC
few,.,TRBV19,TRBJ2-6,CASSPGGAGANVLTF,TGTGCCAGTAGTCCAGGCGGGGCTGGGGCCAACGTCCTGACTTTC
.,.,TRBV11-1,TRBJ2-3,CASSLSLRDTDTQYF,TGTGCCAGCAGCTTATCACTACGGGACACAGATACGCAGTATTTT
.,TRBD1,TRBV11-3,TRBJ2-3,CASSLNAGQGADTQYF,TGTGCCAGCAGCTTAAATGCGGGACAGGGGGCAGATACGCAGTATTTT
.,TRBD1,TRBV2,TRBJ1-5,CASTEGTGDVQPQHF,TGTGCCAGCACCGAAGGGACAGGGGATGTTCAGCCCCAGCATTTT
.,TRBD2,TRBV7-6,TRBJ2-1,CASSLASGGAYNEQFF,TGTGCCAGCAGCTTAGCTAGCGGGGGGGCATACAATGAGCAGTTCTTC
.,TRBD1,TRBV9,TRBJ1-1,CASSPFRTGAEAFF,TGTGCCAGCAGCCCCTTTAGGACAGGGGCTGAAGCTTTCTTT
few,TRBD1,TRBV5-1,TRBJ1-1,CASSSGQGENTEAFF,TGCGCCAGCAGCTCCGGACAGGGGGAGAACACTGAAGCTTTCTTT
.,TRBD1,TRBV5-1,TRBJ2-3,CASSLFRGQDTQYF,TGCGCCAGCAGCTTGTTCAGGGGGCAAGATACGCAGTATTTT
few,TRBD2,TRBV9,TRBJ2-3,CASSVGAGVTDTQYF,TGTGCCAGCAGCGTAGGAGCGGGGGTCACAGATACGCAGTATTTT
.,.,TRBV29-1,TRBJ1-2,CSVEWGEGGYTF,TGCAGCGTTGAATGGGGGGAAGGCGGCTACACCTTC
.,TRBD1,TRBV4-1,TRBJ2-5,CASSQRPTGDIETQYF,TGCGCCAGCAGCCAACGTCCCACAGGGGACATAGAGACCCAGTACTTC
.,TRBD1,TRBV28,TRBJ2-5,CASSSGTGGLSQETQYF,TGTGCCAGCAGTTCCGGGACAGGGGGCCTCTCCCAAGAGACCCAGTACTTC
once,.,TRBV7-9,TRBJ2-3,CASSSRDTQYF,TGTGCCAGCAGCTCTCGGGATACGCAGTATTTT
.,TRBD2,TRBV7-9,TRBJ2-1,CASSLVGSGTAYNEQFF,TGTGCCAGCAGCTTAGTGGGCAGCGGGACGGCCTACAATGAGCAGTTCTTC
.,.,TRBV29-1,TRBJ2-1,CSVPMFNEQFF,TGCAGCGTCCCAATGTTCAATGAGCAGTTCTTC
.,TRBD1,TRBV5-1,TRBJ1-4,CASSQGQATNEKLFF,TGCGCCAGCAGCCAAGGACAGGCAACTAATGAAAAACTGTTTTTT
.,.,TRBV10-2,TRBJ2-1,CASSELPVGVLGDYEQFF,TGCGCCAGCAGTGAGCTACCGGTAGGAGTTCTGGGGGACTATGAGCAGTTCTTC
.,.,TRBV6-5,TRBJ1-5,CASSPGVDQPQHF,TGTGCCAGCAGTCCCGGGGTGGATCAGCCCCAGCATTTT
.,.,TRBV4-1,TRBJ1-1,CASSNYWRRPSNTEAFF,TGCGCCAGCAGCAATTATTGGCGGCGGCCCTCGAACACTGAAGCTTTCTTT
.,TRBD1,TRBV5-1,TRBJ1-6,CASSFGRQGTLSPLHF,TGCGCCAGCAGCTTTGGGCGACAGGGGACCCTTTCACCCCTCCACTTT
.,.,TRBV6-5,TRBJ1-2,CASSYGRRVGYTF,TGTGCCAGCAGTTATGGGCGGCGGGTAGGCTACACCTTC
once,TRBD1,TRBV15,TRBJ2-4,CATSGAGTGTYIQYF,TGTGCCACCAGCGGCGCCGGGACAGGGACGTACATTCAGTACTTC
.,.,TRBV10-1,TRBJ1-2,CASSTGREPGYTF,TGCGCCAGCAGTACCGGCAGGGAACCTGGCTACACCTTC
.,.,TRBV5-1,TRBJ2-1,CASSSYIETGINEQFF,TGCGCCAGCAGCTCGTATATTGAGACAGGTATCAATGAGCAGTTCTTC
.,TRBD1,TRBV5-6,TRBJ1-1,CASSWLRDRELNTEAFF,TGTGCCAGCAGCTGGCTCCGGGACAGAGAGTTGAACACTGAAGCTTTCTTT
.,.,TRBV7-2,TRBJ1-5,CASSLATGTNQPQHF,TGTGCCAGCAGCTTAGCCACAGGGACCAATCAGCCCCAGCATTTT
.,.,TRBV19,TRBJ1-3,CASSIGAAGNTIYF,TGTGCCAGTAGTATAGGCGCTGCTGGAAACACCATATATTTT
.,.,TRBV15,TRBJ2-3,CATSREASPDTQYF,TGTGCCACCAGCAGAGAAGCGTCCCCAGATACGCAGTATTTT
.,TRBD2,TRBV28,TRBJ2-1,CASRDFIAGNEQFF,TGTGCCAGCAGAGACTTTATAGCGGGGAATGAGCAGTTCTTC
.,.,TRBV9,TRBJ1-2,CASSVAVRGNYGYTF,TGTGCCAGCAGCGTAGCGGTCAGGGGAAACTATGGCTACACCTTC
.,.,TRBV5-6,TRBJ1-1,CASSLLGARYTEAFF,TGTGCCAGCAGCCTCCTGGGGGCAAGGTACACTGAAGCTTTCTTT
once,.,TRBV19,TRBJ1-3,CANEEISGNTIYF,TGTGCCAACGAAGAGATCTCTGGAAACACCATATATTTT
.,TRBD1,TRBV9,TRBJ2-3,CASSEDTSGTGVSDTQYF,TGTGCCAGCAGCGAAGATACATCCGGGACAGGGGTGTCGGATACGCAGTATTTT
.,.,TRBV28,TRBJ1-1,CASSTPAGFTEAFF,TGTGCCAGCAGTACCCCCGCAGGGTTTACTGAAGCTTTCTTT
.,.,TRBV23-1,TRBJ2-7,CASILTKQRREQYF,TGCGCCAGCATCCTGACTAAGCAGCGTCGCGAGCAGTACTTC
.,.,TRBV12-5,TRBJ1-1,CASGTNSGNTEAFF,TGTGCTAGTGGGACAAACTCCGGGAACACTGAAGCTTTCTTT
.,TRBD1,TRBV25-1,TRBJ2-3,CASSGRDRGRTDTQYF,TGTGCCAGCAGTGGCCGGGACAGGGGGCGGACAGATACGCAGTATTTT
.,TRBD2,TRBV4-1,TRBJ2-7,CASRRLAGGLKSSYEQYF,TGCGCCAGCAGAAGACTAGCGGGGGGCCTCAAGAGCTCCTACGAGCAGTACTTC
.,.,TRBV15,TRBJ2-1,CATSRDHQSDEQFF,TGTGCCACCAGCAGAGATCATCAGTCCGATGAGCAGTTCTTC
.,.,TRBV14,TRBJ2-7,CASSQRLGLLYEQYF,TGTGCCAGCAGCCAGAGACTAGGCCTCCTCTACGAGCAGTACTTC
.,.,TRBV2,TRBJ2-5,CASSEVWGGLETQYF,TGTGCCAGCAGTGAAGTTTGGGGGGGCCTTGAGACCCAGTACTTC
few,.,TRBV14,TRBJ2-7,CASGSGFYEQYF,TGTGCCAGCGGCTCAGGGTTCTACGAGCAGTACTTC
.,TRBD1,TRBV30,TRBJ1-1,CAWDGQVGDEAFF,TGTGCCTGGGACGGACAGGTGGGAGATGAAGCTTTCTTT
.,.,TRBV20-1,TRBJ1-2,CSAPGGGGYTF,TGCAGTGCTCCAGGTGGGGGGGGCTACACCTTC
.,.,TRBV5-6,TRBJ2-7,CASSQGYREQYF,TGTGCCAGCAGCCAGGGGTACAGGGAGCAGTACTTC
once,.,TRBV27,TRBJ1-5,CASWTGWQPQHF,TGTGCCAGCTGGACGGGGTGGCAGCCCCAGCATTTT
.,.,TRBV27,TRBJ2-7,CASSPIGRVYEQYF,TGTGCCAGCAGTCCCATCGGCAGGGTCTACGAGCAGTACTTC
.,.,TRBV2,TRBJ2-7,CASKSNPAYEQYF,TGTGCCAGCAAAAGTAACCCAGCCTACGAGCAGTACTTC
.,.,TRBV6-5,TRBJ2-7,CASTGKAAEQYF,TGTGCCAGCACAGGTAAAGCCGCCGAGCAGTACTTC
.,.,TRBV29-1,TRBJ1-2,CSVEVQAGMGNYGYTF,TGCAGCGTTGAAGTCCAGGCGGGGATGGGGAACTATGGCTACACCTTC
.,.,TRBV19,TRBJ2-1,CASSIGGNYNEQFF,TGTGCCAGTAGTATTGGCGGAAACTACAATGAGCAGTTCTTC
.,TRBD2,TRBV7-8,TRBJ2-5,CASSLVGVAGQETQYF,TGTGCCAGCAGCTTAGTTGGAGTAGCGGGGCAAGAGACCCAGTACTTC
.,.,TRBV5-1,TRBJ2-7,CASSLVWGDEQYF,TGCGCCAGCAGCTTGGTTTGGGGGGACGAGCAGTACTTC